This is a list of T cell receptor beta chains from one sample in a study of PD-1 blockade in classical Hodgkin lymphoma. The assay was immunoSEQ multiplex PCR, and TCRdb's table has in-frame clones only and misses some. In the table there are some 10,000 clones, 80% to 90% of which are singletons. The starting material was peripheral blood mononuclear cells (PBMCs), obtained at baseline. Receptor source: a human donor with classical Hodgkin lymphoma. Each CDR3 is given with its conserved first and last residue. Fields, in order: clone size, V gene, J gene, CDR3 length, D gene, CDR3 protein, CDR3 DNA. D genes are given only for firm matches. Rows give clone size only sometimes, using once, few, many, or a class for an expanded clone.

clone_size: NA
v_call: TRBV4-3
j_call: TRBJ2-1
cdr3_length: 15
d_call: NA
cdr3_aa: CASSQGADTYNEQFF
cdr3_nt: TGCGCCAGCAGCCAAGGAGCGGATACCTACAATGAGCAGTTCTTC

clone_size: NA
v_call: TRBV27
j_call: TRBJ2-7
cdr3_length: 21
d_call: TRBD2
cdr3_aa: CASSLTSGSPFIPSTSYEQYF
cdr3_nt: TGTGCCAGCAGTTTGACTAGCGGGTCCCCTTTCATCCCTTCCACCTCCTACGAGCAGTACTTC

clone_size: few
v_call: TRBV27
j_call: TRBJ1-1
cdr3_length: 13
d_call: TRBD1
cdr3_aa: CASSPTRQGEAFF
cdr3_nt: TGTGCCAGCAGCCCTACCAGACAGGGTGAAGCTTTCTTT

clone_size: NA
v_call: TRBV5-4
j_call: TRBJ1-6
cdr3_length: 14
d_call: TRBD1
cdr3_aa: CASSLPGGVSPLHF
cdr3_nt: TGTGCCAGCAGCTTGCCAGGGGGGGTTTCACCCCTCCACTTT

clone_size: NA
v_call: TRBV4-3
j_call: TRBJ2-2
cdr3_length: 11
d_call: NA
cdr3_aa: CASSQGEELFF
cdr3_nt: TGCGCCAGCAGCCAAGGCGAGGAGCTGTTTTTT

clone_size: NA
v_call: TRBV18
j_call: TRBJ1-6
cdr3_length: 15
d_call: TRBD1
cdr3_aa: CASSPGTGGNSPLHF
cdr3_nt: TGTGCCAGCTCCCCAGGGACAGGGGGTAATTCACCCCTCCACTTT

clone_size: NA
v_call: TRBV2
j_call: TRBJ1-6
cdr3_length: 15
d_call: NA
cdr3_aa: CASSSGRATVSPLHF
cdr3_nt: TGTGCCAGCTCGAGTGGCAGGGCGACGGTTAGCCCCCTCCACTTT

clone_size: NA
v_call: TRBV14
j_call: TRBJ2-7
cdr3_length: 14
d_call: TRBD1
cdr3_aa: CASSLFGQAYEQYF
cdr3_nt: TGTGCCAGCAGCCTTTTTGGACAGGCCTACGAGCAGTACTTC

clone_size: NA
v_call: TRBV30
j_call: TRBJ2-7
cdr3_length: 14
d_call: TRBD1
cdr3_aa: CAWSVGQGAYEQYF
cdr3_nt: TGTGCCTGGAGTGTAGGACAGGGGGCCTACGAGCAGTACTTC

clone_size: NA
v_call: TRBV6-6
j_call: TRBJ2-7
cdr3_length: 16
d_call: NA
cdr3_aa: CASTYSEGQDRVEQYF
cdr3_nt: TGTGCCAGCACCTACTCGGAGGGACAAGACAGGGTTGAGCAGTACTTC

clone_size: NA
v_call: TRBV19
j_call: TRBJ2-1
cdr3_length: 15
d_call: NA
cdr3_aa: CASTLAASSYNEQFF
cdr3_nt: TGTGCCAGTACCTTAGCGGCGAGCTCCTACAATGAGCAGTTCTTC

clone_size: NA
v_call: TRBV15
j_call: TRBJ1-2
cdr3_length: 16
d_call: NA
cdr3_aa: CATSRDQEGLVYGYTF
cdr3_nt: TGTGCCACCAGCAGAGATCAGGAGGGACTAGTCTATGGCTACACCTTC

clone_size: once
v_call: TRBV30
j_call: TRBJ1-2
cdr3_length: 10
d_call: NA
cdr3_aa: CASRQYGYTF
cdr3_nt: TGTGCCTCGAGACAGTATGGCTACACCTTC

clone_size: NA
v_call: TRBV16
j_call: TRBJ1-3
cdr3_length: 14
d_call: NA
cdr3_aa: CASSQWPSGNTIYF
cdr3_nt: TGTGCCAGCAGCCAATGGCCATCCGGAAACACCATATATTTT

clone_size: NA
v_call: TRBV4-3
j_call: TRBJ2-1
cdr3_length: 15
d_call: TRBD1
cdr3_aa: CASRAGTGARDEQFF
cdr3_nt: TGCGCCAGCAGGGCCGGGACAGGGGCTCGGGATGAGCAGTTCTTC

clone_size: NA
v_call: TRBV7-9
j_call: TRBJ1-3
cdr3_length: 14
d_call: NA
cdr3_aa: CASSFGSSGNTIYF
cdr3_nt: TGTGCCAGCAGCTTCGGGTCGAGCGGAAACACCATATATTTT